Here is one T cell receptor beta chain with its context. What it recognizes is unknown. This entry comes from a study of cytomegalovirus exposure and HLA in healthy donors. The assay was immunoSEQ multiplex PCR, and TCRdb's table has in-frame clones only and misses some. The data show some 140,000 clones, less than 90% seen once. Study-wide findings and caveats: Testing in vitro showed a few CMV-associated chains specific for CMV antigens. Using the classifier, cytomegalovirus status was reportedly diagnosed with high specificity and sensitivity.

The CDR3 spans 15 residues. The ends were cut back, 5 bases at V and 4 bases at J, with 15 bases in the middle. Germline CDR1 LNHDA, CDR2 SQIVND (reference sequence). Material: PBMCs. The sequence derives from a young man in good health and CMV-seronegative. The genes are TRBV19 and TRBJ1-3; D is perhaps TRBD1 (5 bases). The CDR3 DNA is TGTGCCAGTAGTGCGGGACCGGCTGCGGGAAACACCATATATTTT. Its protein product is CASSAGPAAGNTIYF.